This TCR beta chain was observed in a study of OX40 agonist ivuxolimab in advanced cancers. Study-level background: Patients receiving dose escalation had hepatocellular carcinoma, melanoma, renal cell or head and neck cancer.

With regard to this clone: Antigen specificity is unknown.

Sequencing was performed with immunoSEQ multiplex PCR; in TCRdb, only in-frame clones are kept and a portion is missing. Here the sample spans roughly 24,000 clones, 85% being singletons. Study-wide results and caveats: Partial responders receiving 0.1-3.0 mg/kg showed among the lowest clonal expansion.

The V gene's germline CDR1 is MDHEN and CDR2 SYDVKM. The CDR3 totals 13 residues. Trimming removed 5 bases from V and 6 bases from J, with 10 bases in between. The chain is built from TRBV28 and TRBJ2-2, with D possibly matching TRBD1 (5 bases). This sample comprised CD4+ or CD8+ T cells sorted from blood, obtained in a trial of the OX40 agonist ivuxolimab. This clonotype was sampled from an adult with an advanced solid tumor such as melanoma, head and neck, liver or kidney cancer. CDR3 in amino acids: CASSRDSAGELFF. The CDR3 DNA reads as TGTGCCAGCAGTCGCGACAGCGCCGGGGAGCTGTTTTTT. Looking up the rest from reference TRBV28 and TRBJ2-2 gives the full variable domain: DVKVTQSSRYLVKRTGEKVFLECVQDMDHENMFWYRQDPGLGLRLIYFSYDVKMKEKGDIPEGYSVSREKKERFSLILESASTNQTSMYLCASSRDSAGELFFGEGSRLTVL.